This is a list of T cell receptor beta chains from one sample in a study of T cell responses to AZD1222 COVID-19 vaccine. The table came from immunoSEQ multiplex PCR; TCRdb's copy has only in-frame clones and leaves some out. Here the sample spans some 110,000 clones, around 89% being singletons. Sequenced here: peripheral blood, sampled on day 0 of AZD1222 vaccination. Receptor source: an adult in good health. CDR3s leave out the opening cysteine and the closing phenylalanine or tryptophan. Fields, in order: CDR3 length, V gene, J gene, CDR3 protein.

CDR3 length: 11
V gene: TRBV5-5
J gene: TRBJ2-5
CDR3 protein: ASSPYGQETQY

CDR3 length: 14
V gene: TRBV28
J gene: TRBJ1-2
CDR3 protein: ASSFTGGVLMGGYT

CDR3 length: 15
V gene: TRBV21-1
J gene: TRBJ1-1
CDR3 protein: ASSLHAQGGQDTEAF

CDR3 length: 13
V gene: TRBV5-1
J gene: TRBJ2-4
CDR3 protein: ASSLAEGSGGVYN

CDR3 length: 10
V gene: TRBV21-1
J gene: TRBJ1-6
CDR3 protein: ASRTPHSPLH

CDR3 length: 9
V gene: TRBV11-3
J gene: TRBJ2-5
CDR3 protein: ASRRGETQY

CDR3 length: 12
V gene: TRBV6-1
J gene: TRBJ1-2
CDR3 protein: ASSERGRWYGYT

CDR3 length: 15
V gene: TRBV15
J gene: TRBJ2-3
CDR3 protein: ATSRPSMAGGRDTQY

CDR3 length: 12
V gene: TRBV27
J gene: TRBJ2-3
CDR3 protein: ASSLSRWLNTQY

CDR3 length: 15
V gene: TRBV6-2/TRBV6-3
J gene: TRBJ2-2
CDR3 protein: ASSYTRDRGYNGELF

CDR3 length: 12
V gene: TRBV19
J gene: TRBJ2-3
CDR3 protein: ASSMQRESDTQY

CDR3 length: 11
V gene: TRBV7-9
J gene: TRBJ1-1
CDR3 protein: ASSLRGNTEAF

CDR3 length: 14
V gene: TRBV7-6
J gene: TRBJ2-7
CDR3 protein: ASSLDAGLGSYEQY

CDR3 length: 11
V gene: TRBV12-3/TRBV12-4
J gene: TRBJ1-2
CDR3 protein: ASSTWDRDDYT

CDR3 length: 13
V gene: TRBV7-9
J gene: TRBJ1-5
CDR3 protein: ASSLGGLSNQPQH

CDR3 length: 14
V gene: TRBV27
J gene: TRBJ2-6
CDR3 protein: ASRLQVSSGANVLT

CDR3 length: 10
V gene: TRBV29-1
J gene: TRBJ2-1
CDR3 protein: SVGGLYNEQF

CDR3 length: 13
V gene: TRBV4-2
J gene: TRBJ1-2
CDR3 protein: ASSQGARGDYGYT

CDR3 length: 13
V gene: TRBV5-5
J gene: TRBJ1-5
CDR3 protein: ASSTGPGRNQPQH

CDR3 length: 13
V gene: TRBV7-2
J gene: TRBJ2-3
CDR3 protein: ASSFAGPSTDTQY

CDR3 length: 13
V gene: TRBV7-8
J gene: TRBJ2-7
CDR3 protein: ASSLGAASRDEQY

CDR3 length: 15
V gene: TRBV19
J gene: TRBJ2-1
CDR3 protein: ASSIALTGSSYNEQF

CDR3 length: 14
V gene: TRBV3-1/TRBV3-2
J gene: TRBJ2-3
CDR3 protein: ASRPRGGGSTDTQY

CDR3 length: 13
V gene: TRBV19
J gene: TRBJ2-7
CDR3 protein: ASSMDNRRTYEQY

CDR3 length: 12
V gene: TRBV19
J gene: TRBJ2-1
CDR3 protein: ASSRREKNNEQF

CDR3 length: 13
V gene: TRBV7-8
J gene: TRBJ1-5
CDR3 protein: ASSLAASFNQPQH

CDR3 length: 10
V gene: TRBV19
J gene: TRBJ1-1
CDR3 protein: ASSIGWSEAF

CDR3 length: 13
V gene: TRBV5-1
J gene: TRBJ1-5
CDR3 protein: ASSLDRSPTQPQH

CDR3 length: 10
V gene: TRBV7-2
J gene: TRBJ1-2
CDR3 protein: ASSVNNYGYT

CDR3 length: 12
V gene: TRBV6-4
J gene: TRBJ1-4
CDR3 protein: ASSPGGAGEKLF

CDR3 length: 14
V gene: TRBV6-1
J gene: TRBJ1-5
CDR3 protein: ASSEGAGDSHQPQH

CDR3 length: 13
V gene: TRBV25-1
J gene: TRBJ1-1
CDR3 protein: ASSDRRGLDTEAF

CDR3 length: 17
V gene: TRBV7-9
J gene: TRBJ1-4
CDR3 protein: ASSSFEGGQGFGSEKLF

CDR3 length: 10
V gene: TRBV15
J gene: TRBJ2-1
CDR3 protein: ATSIPPGEQF

CDR3 length: 12
V gene: TRBV11-3
J gene: TRBJ1-3
CDR3 protein: ASSLDGAGNTIY

CDR3 length: 14
V gene: TRBV7-2
J gene: TRBJ1-6
CDR3 protein: ASSLAAGIYNSPLH

CDR3 length: 12
V gene: TRBV28
J gene: TRBJ1-3
CDR3 protein: ASSSRGAGNTIY

CDR3 length: 13
V gene: TRBV3-1/TRBV3-2
J gene: TRBJ1-5
CDR3 protein: ASSAHRGQGQPQH

CDR3 length: 13
V gene: TRBV5-1
J gene: TRBJ2-2
CDR3 protein: ASSRTSGNTGELF

CDR3 length: 12
V gene: TRBV9
J gene: TRBJ1-1
CDR3 protein: ASSGAREPTEAF

CDR3 length: 10
V gene: TRBV5-1
J gene: TRBJ1-2
CDR3 protein: ASTGENYGYT

CDR3 length: 14
V gene: TRBV5-6
J gene: TRBJ2-1
CDR3 protein: ASSLFGLAVINEQF

CDR3 length: 13
V gene: TRBV5-6
J gene: TRBJ2-1
CDR3 protein: ASSLLRGQWNEQF

CDR3 length: 14
V gene: TRBV7-9
J gene: TRBJ2-1
CDR3 protein: ASSLALLSNPVGQF

CDR3 length: 13
V gene: TRBV2
J gene: TRBJ2-7
CDR3 protein: ASRAEQGYSYEQY

CDR3 length: 10
V gene: TRBV12-3/TRBV12-4
J gene: TRBJ1-6
CDR3 protein: ASSFTVSPLH

CDR3 length: 16
V gene: TRBV29-1
J gene: TRBJ2-1
CDR3 protein: SVGSIAETGSSYNEQF

CDR3 length: 12
V gene: TRBV29-1
J gene: TRBJ2-6
CDR3 protein: SVLAAAGANVLT

CDR3 length: 12
V gene: TRBV7-7
J gene: TRBJ2-7
CDR3 protein: ASSLEPGGYEQY

CDR3 length: 11
V gene: TRBV10-1
J gene: TRBJ2-2
CDR3 protein: ASSERNTGELF

CDR3 length: 14
V gene: TRBV7-9
J gene: TRBJ1-2
CDR3 protein: ASSTGGTGALGGYT

CDR3 length: 15
V gene: TRBV5-1
J gene: TRBJ1-4
CDR3 protein: ASSLAVSANHNEKLF

CDR3 length: 10
V gene: TRBV7-9
J gene: TRBJ2-3
CDR3 protein: ASSLSTDTQY

CDR3 length: 11
V gene: TRBV4-1
J gene: TRBJ2-2
CDR3 protein: ASSQNPTGELF

CDR3 length: 13
V gene: TRBV28
J gene: TRBJ1-2
CDR3 protein: ASTSPTGADYGYT

CDR3 length: 14
V gene: TRBV7-6
J gene: TRBJ2-3
CDR3 protein: ASSLVAGGYADTQY

CDR3 length: 12
V gene: TRBV27
J gene: TRBJ1-4
CDR3 protein: ASRPTGGREKLF

CDR3 length: 15
V gene: TRBV2
J gene: TRBJ1-4
CDR3 protein: ASSDLTGFLVGEKLF

CDR3 length: 12
V gene: TRBV2
J gene: TRBJ1-2
CDR3 protein: ASSEVQGAGGYT

CDR3 length: 14
V gene: TRBV5-1
J gene: TRBJ1-2
CDR3 protein: ASSYTVPSANYGYT